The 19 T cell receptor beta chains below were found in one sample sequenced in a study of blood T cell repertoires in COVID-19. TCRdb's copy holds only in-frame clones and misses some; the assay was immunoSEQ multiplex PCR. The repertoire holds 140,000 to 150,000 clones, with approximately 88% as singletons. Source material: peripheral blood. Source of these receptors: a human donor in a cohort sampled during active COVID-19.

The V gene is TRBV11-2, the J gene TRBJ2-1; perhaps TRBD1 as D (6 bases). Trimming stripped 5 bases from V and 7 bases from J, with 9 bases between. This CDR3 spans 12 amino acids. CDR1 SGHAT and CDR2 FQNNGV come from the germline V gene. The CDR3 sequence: CASSQRGNEQFF. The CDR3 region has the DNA TGTGCCAGCAGCCAAAGGGGGAATGAGCAGTTCTTC.

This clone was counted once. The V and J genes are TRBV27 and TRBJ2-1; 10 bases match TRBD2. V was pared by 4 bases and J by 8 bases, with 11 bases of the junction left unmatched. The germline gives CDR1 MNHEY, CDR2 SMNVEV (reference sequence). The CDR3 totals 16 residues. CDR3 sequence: CASSSPQAGGPHEQFF. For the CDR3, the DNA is TGTGCCAGCAGTTCCCCCCAAGCGGGAGGGCCCCATGAGCAGTTCTTC.

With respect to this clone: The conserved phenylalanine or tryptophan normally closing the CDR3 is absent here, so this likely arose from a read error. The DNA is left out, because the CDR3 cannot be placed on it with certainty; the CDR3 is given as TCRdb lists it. CDR3 residues: CASRSPSGRVTS. The rearrangement links TRBV10-2 to TRBJ2-3; the table's D call of TRBD2 was not tested on the DNA. CDR1 is WSHSY, CDR2 SAAADI, per germline. The length of the CDR3 is 12 amino acids, counting both ends.

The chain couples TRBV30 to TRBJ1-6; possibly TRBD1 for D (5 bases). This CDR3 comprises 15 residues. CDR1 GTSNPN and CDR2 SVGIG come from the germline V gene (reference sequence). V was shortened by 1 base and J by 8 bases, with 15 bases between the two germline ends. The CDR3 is CAWSEESPGDSPLHF. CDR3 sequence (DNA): TGTGCCTGGAGTGAGGAATCGCCGGGGGATTCACCCCTCCACTTT.

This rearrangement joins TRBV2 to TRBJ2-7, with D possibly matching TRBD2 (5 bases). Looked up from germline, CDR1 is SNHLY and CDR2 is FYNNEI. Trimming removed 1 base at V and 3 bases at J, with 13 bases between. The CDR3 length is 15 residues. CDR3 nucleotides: TGTGCCAGCAGTGAAGGAGCCTCCCGGGGCTACGAGCAGTACGTC. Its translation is CASSEGASRGYEQYV.

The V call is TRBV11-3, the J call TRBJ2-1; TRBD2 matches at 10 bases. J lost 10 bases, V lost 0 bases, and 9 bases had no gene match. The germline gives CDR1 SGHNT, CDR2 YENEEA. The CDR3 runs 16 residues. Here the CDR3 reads CASSLDGQREGDEQFF. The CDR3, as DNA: TGTGCCAGCAGCTTAGACGGCCAGCGGGAGGGCGACGAGCAGTTCTTC.

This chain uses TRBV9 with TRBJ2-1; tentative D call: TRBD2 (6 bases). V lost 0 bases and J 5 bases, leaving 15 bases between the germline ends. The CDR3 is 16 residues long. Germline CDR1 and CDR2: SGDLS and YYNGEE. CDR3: CASSVGGGQIHNEQFF. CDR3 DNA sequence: TGTGCCAGCAGCGTAGGAGGAGGGCAGATTCACAATGAGCAGTTCTTC.

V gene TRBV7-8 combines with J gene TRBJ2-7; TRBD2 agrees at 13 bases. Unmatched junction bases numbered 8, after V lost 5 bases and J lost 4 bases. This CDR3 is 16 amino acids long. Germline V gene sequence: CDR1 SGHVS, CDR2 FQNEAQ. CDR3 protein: CASSTRGLAGEYEQYV. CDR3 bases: TGTGCCAGCAGCACCCGAGGACTAGCGGGGGAATACGAGCAGTACGTC.

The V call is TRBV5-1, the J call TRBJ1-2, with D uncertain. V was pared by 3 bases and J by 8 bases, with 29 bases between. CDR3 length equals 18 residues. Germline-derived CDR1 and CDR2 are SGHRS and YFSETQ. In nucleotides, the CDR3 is TGCGCCAGCAGCTCAGGATCGGGAGCGACCCTTGTATGGGGAGGCTACACCTTC. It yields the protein CASSSGSGATLVWGGYTF.

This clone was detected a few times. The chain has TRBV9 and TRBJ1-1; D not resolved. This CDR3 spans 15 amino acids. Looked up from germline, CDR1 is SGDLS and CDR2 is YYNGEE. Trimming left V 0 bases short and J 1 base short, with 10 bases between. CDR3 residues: CASSVDISGNTEAFF. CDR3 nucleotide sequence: TGTGCCAGCAGCGTAGATATCTCGGGGAACACTGAAGCTTTCTTT.

The CDR3 is CASSSGTGGVFIAFFGYTF. For the CDR3, the DNA is TGTGCCAGCAGCTCCGGGACAGGGGGCGTCTTCATAGCATTCTTCGGCTACACCTTC. V gene TRBV6-2 or TRBV6-3 combines with J gene TRBJ1-2; TRBD1 matches 12 bases. This CDR3 spans 19 amino acids. Trimming at V came to 6 bases and at J to 8 bases, leaving 22 bases not matched to a gene. The V gene's germline CDR1 is MNHEY and CDR2 SVGEGT.

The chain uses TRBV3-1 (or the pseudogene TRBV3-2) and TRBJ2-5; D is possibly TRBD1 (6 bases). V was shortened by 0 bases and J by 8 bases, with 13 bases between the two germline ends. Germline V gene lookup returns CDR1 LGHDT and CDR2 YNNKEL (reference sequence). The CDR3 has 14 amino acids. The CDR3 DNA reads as TGTGCCAGCAGCCAAGAGGGGGCCTTAGTTACCCAGTACTTC. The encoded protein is CASSQEGALVTQYF.

CDR3 coding DNA: TGTGCCAGCAGCCAAGGACTAGCGGAGCACAATGAGCAGTTCTTC. This sequence encodes CASSQGLAEHNEQFF. This chain links TRBV3-1 (or the pseudogene TRBV3-2) with TRBJ2-1, with TRBD2 identical over 9 bases. The CDR3 consists of 15 residues. The J segment lost 5 bases and the V segment lost 1 base, leaving 3 bases of the junction unmatched. Germline loops: CDR1 LGHDT, CDR2 YNNKEL (reference sequence).

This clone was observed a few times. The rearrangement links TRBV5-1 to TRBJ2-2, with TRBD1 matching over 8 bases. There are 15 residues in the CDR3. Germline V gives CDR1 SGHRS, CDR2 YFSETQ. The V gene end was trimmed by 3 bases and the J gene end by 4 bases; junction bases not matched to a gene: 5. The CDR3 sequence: CASSYNRGATGELFF. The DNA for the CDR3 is TGCGCCAGCAGCTATAACAGGGGGGCCACCGGGGAGCTGTTTTTT.

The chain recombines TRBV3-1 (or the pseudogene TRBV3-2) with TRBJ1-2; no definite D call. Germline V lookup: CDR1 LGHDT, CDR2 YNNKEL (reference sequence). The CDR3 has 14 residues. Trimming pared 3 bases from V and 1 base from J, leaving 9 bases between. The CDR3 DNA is TGTGCCAGCAGCCAGGGCACGGTTAACTATGGCTACACCTTC. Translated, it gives CASSQGTVNYGYTF.

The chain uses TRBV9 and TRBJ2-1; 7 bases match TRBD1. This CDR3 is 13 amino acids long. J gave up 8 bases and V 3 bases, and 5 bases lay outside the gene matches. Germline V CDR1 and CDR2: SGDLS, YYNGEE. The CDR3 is CASSDSQGDEQFF. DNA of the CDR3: TGTGCCAGCAGCGACTCGCAGGGGGATGAGCAGTTCTTC.

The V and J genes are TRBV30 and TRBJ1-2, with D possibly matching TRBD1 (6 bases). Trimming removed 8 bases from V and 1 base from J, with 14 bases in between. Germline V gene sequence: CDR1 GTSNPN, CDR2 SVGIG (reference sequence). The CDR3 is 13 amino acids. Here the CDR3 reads CAGLRTDNYGYTF. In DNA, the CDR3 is TGTGCCGGCTTGAGGACAGATAACTATGGCTACACCTTC.

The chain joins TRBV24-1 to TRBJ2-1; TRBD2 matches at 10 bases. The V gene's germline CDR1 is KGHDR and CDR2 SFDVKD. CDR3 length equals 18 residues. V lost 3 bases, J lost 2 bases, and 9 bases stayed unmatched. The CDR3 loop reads CATSDGGIAGGAYNEQFF. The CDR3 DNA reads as TGTGCCACCAGTGATGGGGGAATAGCGGGGGGTGCCTACAATGAGCAGTTCTTC.

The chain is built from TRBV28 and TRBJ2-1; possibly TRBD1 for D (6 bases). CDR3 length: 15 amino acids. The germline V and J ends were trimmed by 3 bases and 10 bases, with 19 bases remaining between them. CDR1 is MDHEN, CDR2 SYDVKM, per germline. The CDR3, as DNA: TGTGCCAGCAGTTTCGACAGGCCCCCGGAATGGGAGCAGTTCTTC. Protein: CASSFDRPPEWEQFF.